This T cell receptor beta chain was sequenced for a study of CD8 T cells in Susac syndrome. Whole-study findings and limits: Only a relatively small number of individuals were included in the TCR sequencing and HLA analysis.

The germline CDR1 and CDR2 sequences are DFQATT and SNEGSKA (reference sequence). The CDR3 is 13 residues long. Trimming took off 3 bases at V and 0 bases at J, with 9 bases between the two ends. It was treatment-naive patients with stable or active relapsing-remitting disease who made up the multiple sclerosis controls. After extraction with the RNeasy kit, about 0.45 to 1 ug of the RNA was reverse transcribed using random hexamers. Amplification of the TCR beta CDR3 was carried out by immunoSEQ multiplex PCR, which spanned a total of 54 Vbeta and 13 Jbeta segments. TCRdb re-analysed the immunoSEQ multiplex PCR reads in MiXCR, keeping a single row per CDR3 protein. The sample has about 280,000 distinct CDR3 sequences, more than 75% seen once. A note on this clonotype: Its antigen is still unknown.

Sequences were obtained from CD8+ T cells from PBMCs. The sequence came from a human donor with multiple sclerosis. The chain employs TRBV20-1 and TRBJ2-7, with D uncertain. Here the CDR3 DNA reads TGCAGTGCTAGGAAGAGGAGCTCCTACGAGCAGTACTTC. Protein sequence: CSARKRSSYEQYF.